This T cell receptor beta chain was identified during a study of T cell repertoires in cytomegalovirus infection. The wider study: It was the public TCR beta signatures that indicated both CMV infection and matching HLA type.

Regarding this clonotype: Its antigen is unknown.

One entry per CDR3 protein results from TCRdb running MiXCR on the reads. The sample has 150,000 to 200,000 distinct CDR3 sequences, roughly 19% seen once; the top ten hold approximately 2.9%. Germline V lookup: CDR1 MDHEN, CDR2 SYDVKM. With 5 bases removed from V and 2 bases from J, the gap between germline ends came to 10 bases. This CDR3 is built from 13 residues. The study's findings and limits: The cumulative frequency of public TCR beta families identified carriers of CMV plus the relevant HLA.

This TCR was recovered from a human donor in good health (CMV status not recorded). Some clones in this sample may be carry-over from other donors' samples. Source material: PBMCs. The chain has TRBV28 and TRBJ2-7, with D tentatively TRBD2 (5 bases). The CDR3 loop is CASSRGSPYEQYF. DNA for the CDR3: TGTGCCAGCAGTCGGGGTAGTCCCTACGAGCAGTACTTC.